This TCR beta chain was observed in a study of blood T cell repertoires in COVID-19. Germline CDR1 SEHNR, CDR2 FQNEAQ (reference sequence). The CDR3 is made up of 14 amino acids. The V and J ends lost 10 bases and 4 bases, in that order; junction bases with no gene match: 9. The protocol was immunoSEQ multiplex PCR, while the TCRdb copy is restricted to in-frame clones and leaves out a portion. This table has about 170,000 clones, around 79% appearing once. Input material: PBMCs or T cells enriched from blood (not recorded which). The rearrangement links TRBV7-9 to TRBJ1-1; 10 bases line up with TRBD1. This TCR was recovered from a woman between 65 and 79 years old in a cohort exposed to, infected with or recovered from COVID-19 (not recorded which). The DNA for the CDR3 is TGTGCCATCCCACCCGGGACAGGGGTCACTGAAGCTTTCTTT. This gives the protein CAIPPGTGVTEAFF.